This TCR beta chain was observed in a study of patients and donors after allogeneic stem cell transplantation. TCRdb re-called the RT-PCR reads through MiXCR, storing one row per CDR3 protein. This table has roughly 190,000 distinct CDR3 sequences, roughly 40% appearing once. This clonotype originated in a human donor who was either an allogeneic HSCT recipient or a stem cell or donor lymphocyte infusion donor (not recorded which). It is not recorded whose cells these are; they may come from a transplant donor. The specimen was blood, either unsorted or a sorted T cell fraction (not recorded which).

Here the CDR3 DNA reads TGTGCCAGCAGTTTAGCGGGACAGGGAGGAGACTATGGCTACACCTTC. The encoded protein is CASSLAGQGGDYGYTF. V gene TRBV28 combines with J gene TRBJ1-2; the match to TRBD1 covers 9 bases. The CDR3 has 16 residues. The ends lost 2 bases at V and 3 bases at J; junction bases unmatched: 7. The germline CDR1 and CDR2 sequences are MDHEN and SYDVKM.